This T cell receptor (beta chain) was identified in a study of cytomegalovirus exposure and HLA in healthy donors. As for the study in general: Assignment to the Caucasian-associated ancestry cluster applied to more than 75% of the approximately 380 genotyped donors.

Study results and caveats: Sequencing depth roughly uniform across donors was assumed in presence/absence analyses. A missense DCLRE1C variant was associated with V- and J-gene trimming of TCR beta chains in a later analysis, and an independent cohort replicated the association.

The PCR was carried out with 60 Vbeta primers and 13 Jbeta primers. The method was immunoSEQ multiplex PCR; TCRdb's version includes in-frame clones alone and lacks a portion of them. The top ten hold 2.9% of the sample, which has 100,000 to 150,000 clones, more than 15% seen once. Note on this clone: Antigen: not known.

This CDR3 region has 15 residues. Trimming left V 4 bases short and J 5 bases short, with 17 bases between. In germline, CDR1 is MGHRA, CDR2 YSYEKL. The chain carries TRBV4-1 and TRBJ1-1; D perhaps matches TRBD1 (5 bases). This sequence originates from a female donor in good health and CMV-seropositive. Sequenced: PBMCs. As DNA, the CDR3 is TGCGCCAGCAGCCGAGTGGGACTTTCCATGACTGAAGCTTTCTTT. Translating gives CASSRVGLSMTEAFF.